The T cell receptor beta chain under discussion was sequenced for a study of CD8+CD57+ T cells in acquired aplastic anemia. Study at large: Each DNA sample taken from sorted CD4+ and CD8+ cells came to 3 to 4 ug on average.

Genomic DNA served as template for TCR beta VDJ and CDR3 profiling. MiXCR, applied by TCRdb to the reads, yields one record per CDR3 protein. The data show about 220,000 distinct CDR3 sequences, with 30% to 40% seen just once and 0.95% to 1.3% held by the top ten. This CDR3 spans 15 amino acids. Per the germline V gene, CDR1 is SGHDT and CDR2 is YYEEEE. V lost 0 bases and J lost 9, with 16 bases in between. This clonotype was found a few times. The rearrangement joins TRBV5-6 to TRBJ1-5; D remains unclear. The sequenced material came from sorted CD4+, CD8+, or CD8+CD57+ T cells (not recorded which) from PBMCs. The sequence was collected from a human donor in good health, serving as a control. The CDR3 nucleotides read TGTGCCAGCAGCTTGGCCGGGAGCGGGCTCGGGCCCCAGCATTTT. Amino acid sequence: CASSLAGSGLGPQHF.